This entry concerns a single TCR beta chain. Its antigen is not identified. This sample is drawn from a study of T cells in narcolepsy. Regarding the study as a whole: Healthy controls reportedly lacked the autoreactive clonotypes serially found in patients' blood.

Sequenced by immunoSEQ multiplex PCR; TCRdb stores in-frame clones only, minus some. The data show 15,000 to 20,000 clones, over 60% seen once. Material: CD45RA- memory CD8+ T cells from PBMCs. The source of this sequence is a human donor with narcolepsy.

Here the CDR3 DNA reads TGTGCCAGCAGCTTGGGAGCGGGGGGGCCGGGCACCGGGGAGCTGTTTTTT. This encodes CASSLGAGGPGTGELFF. The chain recombines TRBV7-6 with TRBJ2-2; 10 bases fit TRBD2. This CDR3 has 17 residues. The V gene's germline CDR1 is SGHVS and CDR2 FNYEAQ. Trimming at V came to 3 bases and at J to 4 bases, leaving 8 bases not matched to a gene.